One and the same sample provided the 10 T cell receptor beta chains below, sequenced in a study of cytomegalovirus exposure and HLA in healthy donors. The PCR contained 60 Vbeta and 13 Jbeta primers. Sequencing used immunoSEQ multiplex PCR; TCRdb keeps in-frame clones, though not all of them. The sample records 110,000 to 150,000 clones, more than 75% being singletons. The sample consisted of PBMCs. These receptors came from a male donor in good health and CMV-seronegative.

The J gene is TRBJ1-1, the V gene TRBV7-9; weak D call: TRBD1 (5 bases). Germline lookup yields CDR1 SEHNR and CDR2 FQNEAQ (reference sequence). With 10 bases removed from V and 4 bases from J, the gap between germline ends came to 13 bases. The CDR3 has 12 residues. In nucleotides, the CDR3 is TGTGCCACTCTGGGGGGAGGCACTGAAGCTTTCTTT. This translates into CATLGGGTEAFF.

This clone came up once. This chain links TRBV10-3 with TRBJ2-3; no definite D call. There are 14 residues in the CDR3. Per the germline V gene, CDR1 is ENHRY and CDR2 is SYGVKD. Trimming cost V 8 bases and J 2 bases, with 14 bases left between them. The CDR3 DNA sequence: TGTGCCATCTCTCCAGGTTCTTTCACAGATACGCAGTATTTT. Residues: CAISPGSFTDTQYF.

CDR3 in DNA: TGCGCCAGCAGCCAGAGAGGGACAGGGGTGTCAACTAATGAAAAACTGTTTTTT. This encodes CASSQRGTGVSTNEKLFF. The rearrangement joins TRBV4-1 to TRBJ1-4; 10 nucleotides agree with TRBD1. Germline CDR1 MGHRA, CDR2 YSYEKL. Trimming at V came to 3 bases and at J to 0 bases, leaving 7 bases not matched to a gene. The CDR3 is 18 amino acids.

V usage is TRBV28 and J usage is TRBJ2-1; D gene unclear. This CDR3 comprises 11 residues. Trimming took 3 bases from V and 7 from J, leaving 4 bases between them. Looked up from germline, CDR1 is MDHEN and CDR2 is SYDVKM. CDR3 in amino acids: CASSFSNEQFF. The CDR3 DNA follows: TGTGCCAGCAGTTTTTCGAATGAGCAGTTCTTC.

The V and J genes are TRBV5-3 and TRBJ1-5; 9 bases align to TRBD1. TRBV5-3 has ORF status, its function being uncertain. The ends lost 4 bases at V and 0 bases at J; junction bases unmatched: 8. CDR3 length: 17 residues. This CDR3 reads CARSLGQGDRSNQPQHF. DNA for the CDR3: TGTGCCAGAAGCCTGGGACAGGGCGATCGTAGCAATCAGCCCCAGCATTTT.

The V gene is TRBV5-1, the J gene TRBJ2-5, with D possibly matching TRBD2 (6 bases). CDR1 and CDR2 (germline): SGHRS, YFSETQ. The CDR3 has 14 amino acids. Trimming left V 4 bases short and J 5 bases short, with 15 bases between. The CDR3 nucleotides are TGCGCCAGCAGCCTACGGGGGTTTGGGGAGACCCAGTACTTC. Amino acid sequence: CASSLRGFGETQYF.

The chain joins TRBV7-2 to TRBJ2-2, with 8 bases matching TRBD2. There are 19 residues in the CDR3. CDR1 and CDR2 from the germline V gene are SGHTA and FQGNSA. V lost 1 base, J lost 3 bases, and 13 bases stayed unmatched. CDR3 sequence: CASSLGPFFGGGDTGELFF. Here the CDR3 DNA reads TGTGCCAGCAGCTTAGGGCCCTTTTTCGGGGGGGGTGACACCGGGGAGCTGTTTTTT.

V usage is TRBV9 and J usage is TRBJ2-2, with 9 bases identical to TRBD2. With 3 bases clipped from V and 9 bases from J, the junction kept 18 bases outside the gene matches. The CDR3 runs 18 residues. CDR1 and CDR2 (germline): SGDLS, YYNGEE. DNA of the CDR3: TGTGCCAGCAGCGCACGATCGTACAGGCGGGGGGGCGCCAGGGAGCTGTTTTTT. Its translation: CASSARSYRRGGARELFF.

This clone showed up just a few times. The chain has TRBV28 and TRBJ1-2, with TRBD1 as a possible D gene (5 bases). The germline V gene has CDR1 MDHEN and CDR2 SYDVKM. Trimming shortened V by 2 bases and J by 5 bases, and 9 bases separated the two germline ends. This CDR3 has 13 amino acids. CDR3 residues: CASSLMQGYGYTF. Written as DNA, the CDR3 is TGTGCCAGCAGTTTAATGCAGGGATATGGCTACACCTTC.

CDR3 nucleotides: TGCGCCAGCAGCCTGCCAGGGGTGGATGAGCAGTTCTTC. As protein: CASSLPGVDEQFF. The chain carries TRBV5-1 and TRBJ2-1; a weak D match, TRBD1 (6 bases). Germline V lookup: CDR1 SGHRS, CDR2 YFSETQ. V was clipped by 4 bases and J by 8 bases, with 13 bases between them. This CDR3 comprises 13 residues.